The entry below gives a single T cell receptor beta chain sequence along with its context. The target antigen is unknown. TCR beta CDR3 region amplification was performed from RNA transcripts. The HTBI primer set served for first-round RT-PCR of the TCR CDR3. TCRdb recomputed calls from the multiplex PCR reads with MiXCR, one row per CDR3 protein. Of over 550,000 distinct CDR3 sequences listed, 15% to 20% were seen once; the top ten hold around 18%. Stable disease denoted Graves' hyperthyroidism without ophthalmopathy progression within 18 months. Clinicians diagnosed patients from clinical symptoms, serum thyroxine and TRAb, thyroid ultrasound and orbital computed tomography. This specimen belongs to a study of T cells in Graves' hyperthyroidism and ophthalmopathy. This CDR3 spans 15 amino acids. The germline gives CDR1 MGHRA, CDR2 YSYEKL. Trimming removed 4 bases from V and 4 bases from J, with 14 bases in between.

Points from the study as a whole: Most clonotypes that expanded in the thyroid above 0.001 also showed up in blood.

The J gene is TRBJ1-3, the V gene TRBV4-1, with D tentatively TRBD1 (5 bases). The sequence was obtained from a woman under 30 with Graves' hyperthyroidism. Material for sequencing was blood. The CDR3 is CASSLGAGLGNTIYF. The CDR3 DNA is TGCGCCAGCAGCCTCGGGGCCGGGCTCGGAAACACCATATATTTT.